This T cell receptor (beta chain) derives from a study of regulatory dendritic cells for organ transplantation (dated by TCRdb to about 2017). A note on the overall study: To make regulatory dendritic cells, monocytes were cultured with vitamin D3 on days 0 and 4, plus IL-10 on day 4. TCRbeta repertoires were sequenced from sorted naive and memory CD4+ and CD8+ T cells before and after allostimulation with regulatory or mature dendritic cells. On day 6, LPS was added to the DC cultures to test how the DCs responded to a strong maturation-inducing agent. The paper as a whole reports these results and caveats: Expansion of memory CD8+ clones was induced by allostimulation in both subjects, but more limited expansion appeared to be induced by regulatory dendritic cells than by mature dendritic cells. Only a couple of subjects were sequenced, and considerable between-individual heterogeneity in the alloreactive memory CD8+ T cell pool was noted by the authors. Naive CD4+ and CD8+ T cells showed highly diverse repertoires, whereas memory cells were less diverse and memory CD8+ cells were the most oligoclonal. Among the resting subsets, memory CD8+ T cells contained the most alloreactive TCR clonotypes.

Sorted T cell subsets were CFSE-labeled and co-cultured for five to six days with allogeneic regulatory or mature dendritic cells at a 1:10 DC:T ratio. Naive T cells were sorted as CD45RA+ and memory T cells as CD45RO+ CD4+ or CD8+ cells by FACS. T cells for TCR sequencing came from two healthy control subjects. The Qiagen DNeasy Blood & Tissue Kit was used for extraction of genomic DNA. V sheds 2 bases and J sheds 4 bases, leaving 15 bases between their ends. From cysteine to phenylalanine, the CDR3 is 15 amino acids long. Left in the record is the CDR3 DNA by itself, 45 bases read in frame from the first base. Via the germline V gene, CDR1 is SGDLS and CDR2 YYNGEE. A remark on this clone: There is no known antigen for this receptor. No much larger clonotype is one base removed from it; base qualities were not supplied.

Multiplexed two-step PCR with Vbeta-specific forward primers and Jbeta-specific reverse primers was used to amplify TCRbeta CDR3 regions. Through the immunoSEQ service, the TCRbeta libraries were run on an Illumina instrument for sequencing. Per the authors' processing: V, D and J genes were assigned using IMGT annotation, and counts were corrected for multiplex PCR bias using synthetic CDR3 analogues. In the immunoSEQ Analyzer, repertoire clonality was calculated as one minus normalized Shannon entropy. Clonal expansion was defined by Fisher's exact test with Benjamini-Hochberg false discovery rate control, using two-tailed P<0.01. TCRdb's version of the immuneACCESS table is confined to in-frame rearrangements and falls short of the full clone set. An unresolved V gene accounts for under half of the shortfall where checked; the remainder is of unknown origin. The V and J calls and clone size were taken over from that table, and D and trimming were inferred from the DNA. Here the sample has about 12,000 clones; around three fifths occur a single time. The ten largest account for more than 0.95% of the sample.

The chain links TRBV9 with TRBJ1-1; D gene: possibly TRBD1, on 6 matching bases. The sequence came from a human donor in good health. The source material was naive CD8+ T cells from blood cultured with dendritic cells. Explained via the paper, the cell subset or site label denotes: CD45RA+ naive T cells. The nucleotide sequence is TGTGCCAGCAGCGTCCATCGGGACATGACCACTGAAGCTTTCTTT. This is translated as CASSVHRDMTTEAFF.